This T cell receptor beta chain was captured in a study of OX40 agonist ivuxolimab in advanced cancers. About the research overall: The study reported partial responses in three patients: one hepatocellular carcinoma, two cutaneous melanoma.

Study results and limitations: Some of the nonresponding patients also showed low levels of normalized T-cell clonal expansion.

TCRdb's table, derived via immunoSEQ multiplex PCR, lists solely in-frame clones and lacks some. The sample has 65,000 to 100,000 clones; approximately 91% are singletons. The CDR3 totals 14 residues. V was pared by 1 base and J by 8 bases, with 12 bases between. Germline values: CDR1 MNHNS, CDR2 SASEGT. Details on this clone: The target antigen is unknown.

This TCR was sampled from an adult with an advanced solid tumor such as melanoma, head and neck, liver or kidney cancer. Sequences were derived from CD4+ or CD8+ T cells sorted from blood, sampled in a trial of the OX40 agonist ivuxolimab. The chain combines TRBV6-1 with TRBJ1-3; D may be TRBD1 (6 bases). CDR3 residues: CASSEDRALDTIYF. CDR3 DNA: TGTGCCAGCAGTGAAGACAGGGCTCTGGACACCATATATTTT.